One sample yielded the 26 T cell receptor beta chains listed below, sequenced in a study of T cells after posttransplantation cyclophosphamide. The repertoire was sequenced with immunoSEQ multiplex PCR; TCRdb's copy has only in-frame clones and lacks some. The sample has around 23,000 clones, under 85% seen once. The sequenced sample consisted of memory CD4+ T cells sorted from PBMCs. The source is a woman aged 60 to 75 in good health, CMV-negative, and a related stem cell transplant donor.

The J gene is TRBJ1-1, the V gene TRBV28, with D perhaps matching TRBD1 (5 bases). Between the trimmed V and J ends, which lost 5 bases and 0 bases, there was a span of 13 bases. CDR1 is MDHEN, CDR2 SYDVKM, per germline. CDR3 length: 15 residues. Here the CDR3 DNA reads TGTGCCAGCAGTATCAGACGGGGGGTGAACACTGAAGCTTTCTTT. Its protein product is CASSIRRGVNTEAFF.

This clone was seen more than once but under ten times. The V gene is TRBV30, the J gene TRBJ2-6; TRBD1 matches at 8 bases. V gave up 0 bases and J gave up 2 bases; unmatched junction bases: 0. The CDR3 has 15 residues. Germline V CDR1 and CDR2: GTSNPN, SVGIG (reference sequence). The CDR3 bases are TGTGCCTGGAGTGTACAGGGGGCTGGGGCCAACGTCCTGACTTTC. Encoded protein: CAWSVQGAGANVLTF.

The chain couples TRBV13 to TRBJ1-1, with no clear D. This CDR3 spans 14 amino acids. Germline V gives CDR1 PRHDT, CDR2 FYEKMQ (reference sequence). V lost 2 bases and J lost 6, with 13 bases in between. This CDR3 reads CASSLRQASPEAFF. The CDR3 DNA reads as TGTGCCAGCAGCTTACGCCAGGCATCACCTGAAGCTTTCTTT.

The J gene is TRBJ1-2, the V gene TRBV10-2; perhaps TRBD1 as D (6 bases). Germline V gene sequence: CDR1 WSHSY, CDR2 SAAADI. The V end lost 3 bases, the J end lost 5 bases, and 7 bases lay between the germline ends. This CDR3 is 12 amino acids long. CDR3 DNA sequence: TGCGCCAGCAGTGATCAGGGGTATGGCTACACCTTC. It translates to CASSDQGYGYTF.

V is TRBV27 and J is TRBJ1-1; 8 nucleotides agree with TRBD1. CDR3 length: 13 residues. Germline loops: CDR1 MNHEY, CDR2 SMNVEV (reference sequence). V was clipped by 6 bases and J by 7 bases; unmatched bases: 7. CDR3 in amino acids: CASRRTGNGEAFF. The CDR3 nucleotides are TGTGCCAGCAGAAGGACAGGGAACGGTGAAGCTTTCTTT.

This rearrangement joins TRBV2 to TRBJ2-4; the D is unclear. Per germline, CDR1 SNHLY and CDR2 FYNNEI. The CDR3 runs 10 residues. Trimming took 6 bases from V and 6 from J, leaving 3 bases between them. The CDR3 spells CASSRNIQYF. DNA of the CDR3: TGTGCCAGCAGCCGAAACATTCAGTACTTC.

CDR3 coding DNA: TGTGCCAGTAGTATAGGGCTAGCTGATGAGCAGTTCTTC. It is translated as CASSIGLADEQFF. V is TRBV19 and J is TRBJ2-1, with a tentative D call TRBD2 (5 bases). Germline V gene lookup returns CDR1 LNHDA and CDR2 SQIVND (reference sequence). The ends were cut back, 1 base at V and 8 bases at J, with 9 bases in the middle. The CDR3 totals 13 residues.

V gene TRBV19 combines with J gene TRBJ2-3; D may be TRBD2 (5 bases). Trimming left V 7 bases short and J 3 bases short, with 14 bases between. Germline CDR1 and CDR2: LNHDA and SQIVND (reference sequence). This CDR3 comprises 14 residues. This CDR3 reads CASNLPGSTDTQYF. The CDR3 region has the DNA TGTGCCAGTAATTTACCGGGGTCTACAGATACGCAGTATTTT.

V gene TRBV4-2 combines with J gene TRBJ1-2; TRBD1 matches 9 bases. The V and J ends lost 3 bases and 7 bases, in that order; junction bases with no gene match: 12. The CDR3 has 16 residues. In germline, CDR1 is LGHNA, CDR2 YNFKEQ. This CDR3 is CASSQTGGDSLSGYTF. DNA of the CDR3: TGTGCCAGCAGCCAGACAGGGGGGGATTCTCTATCTGGCTACACCTTC.

The chain uses TRBV7-2 and TRBJ2-7; 7 bases fit TRBD2. V trimming: 0 bases; J trimming: 7 bases; junction bases outside the gene matches: 9. Germline CDR1 reads SGHTA; CDR2 reads FQGNSA. This CDR3 has 15 residues. The DNA of the CDR3 is TGTGCCAGCAGCTTAGCGGCGGGAGTGATGGGAGAGCAGTACTTC. This codes for CASSLAAGVMGEQYF.

The chain uses TRBV5-1 and TRBJ2-1; 8 bases align to TRBD1. CDR3 length: 14 amino acids. Trimming removed 3 bases from V and 4 bases from J; junction bases left unmatched: 3. From germline, CDR1 is SGHRS and CDR2 YFSETQ. The CDR3: CASSSGQAYNEQFF. DNA for the CDR3: TGCGCCAGCAGCTCGGGACAGGCATACAATGAGCAGTTCTTC.

V gene TRBV4-2 combines with J gene TRBJ2-1, with 12 bases aligning to TRBD2. This CDR3 is 19 amino acids long. With V trimmed by 1 base and J by 0 bases, 7 bases remained unmatched. CDR1 and CDR2 from the germline V gene are LGHNA and YNFKEQ. In DNA form, the CDR3 reads TGTGCCAGCAGCCAAGCCTATAGGACTAGCGGGACCTCCTACAATGAGCAGTTCTTC. This gives the protein CASSQAYRTSGTSYNEQFF.

V gene TRBV30 combines with J gene TRBJ2-7; 9 bases match TRBD1. The CDR3 has 12 amino acids. The germline gives CDR1 GTSNPN, CDR2 SVGIG (reference sequence). In nucleotides, the CDR3 is TGTGCTGAGGACAGGGGTCCATCCGAGCAGTACTTC. Its translation: CAEDRGPSEQYF. Full variable domain (remainder filled in from reference TRBV30 and TRBJ2-7): SQTIHQWPATLVQPVGSPLSLECTVEGTSNPNLYWYRQAAGRGLQLLFYSVGIGQISSEVPQNLSASRPQDRQFILSSKKLLLSDSGFYLCAEDRGPSEQYFGPGTRLTVT.

This clone was seen more than once but under ten times. The rearrangement links TRBV19 to TRBJ2-2; D is perhaps TRBD2 (5 bases). V lost 4 bases, J lost 5 bases, and 8 bases lay in between. CDR1 is LNHDA, CDR2 SQIVND, per germline (reference sequence). CDR3 length: 13 amino acids. The CDR3 DNA follows: TGTGCCAGTAGTAGGAGAGGGACCGGGGAGCTGTTTTTT. Translation: CASSRRGTGELFF.

The rearrangement links TRBV6-4 to TRBJ1-5; D is uncertain. The ends were cut back, 6 bases at V and 0 bases at J, with 12 bases in the middle. Germline V gives CDR1 MRHNA, CDR2 SNTAGT. The CDR3 covers 15 residues. As DNA, the CDR3 is TGTGCCAGCAGCGAGGGCGCGGGTAGCAATCAGCCCCAGCATTTT. Its protein product is CASSEGAGSNQPQHF.

This sequence joins TRBV7-9 and TRBJ2-5; D is perhaps TRBD2 (6 bases). The V gene's germline CDR1 is SEHNR and CDR2 FQNEAQ (reference sequence). CDR3 length: 12 residues. With 4 bases removed from V and 11 bases from J, the gap between germline ends came to 14 bases. CDR3 sequence: CASSSNSGEQYF. In DNA form, the CDR3 reads TGTGCCAGCAGCTCCAATAGCGGAGAGCAGTACTTC.

This clone was counted a few times. The chain employs TRBV28 and TRBJ2-7, with TRBD2 matching 11 bases. The CDR3 is made up of 15 amino acids. The V gene end was trimmed by 5 bases and the J gene end by 1 base; junction bases not matched to a gene: 4. Per germline, CDR1 MDHEN and CDR2 SYDVKM. The CDR3: CASSPRLAGSYEQYF. The CDR3, as DNA: TGTGCCAGCAGTCCAAGACTAGCGGGGTCCTACGAGCAGTACTTC.

This clone was counted only a few times. The chain is built from TRBV11-2 and TRBJ2-3; a possible D gene is TRBD1 (5 bases). Between the trimmed V and J ends, which lost 5 bases and 5 bases, there was a span of 20 bases. Per the germline V gene, CDR1 is SGHAT and CDR2 is FQNNGV. The CDR3 runs to 16 residues. The CDR3 loop is CASSATQVFFGDTQYF. CDR3 bases: TGTGCCAGCAGCGCCACACAGGTCTTTTTTGGAGATACGCAGTATTTT.

The genes are TRBV28 and TRBJ2-3; tentatively, D is TRBD1 (6 bases). The V end lost 5 bases, the J end lost 2 bases, and 14 bases lay between the germline ends. Germline CDR1 reads MDHEN; CDR2 reads SYDVKM. The CDR3 is made up of 15 amino acids. CDR3 in DNA: TGTGCCAGCAGTAAACCGGGACAACTCACAGATACGCAGTATTTT. Its translation is CASSKPGQLTDTQYF.

V is TRBV6-1 and J is TRBJ2-3; possible D gene TRBD2, 5 bases. The CDR3 totals 14 residues. CDR1 and CDR2 from the germline V gene are MNHNS and SASEGT. V dropped 2 bases and J dropped 5 bases, with 11 bases sitting between them. DNA of the CDR3: TGTGCCAGCAGTGAAAATCGGGCGGGAGATACGCAGTATTTT. Translated, it gives CASSENRAGDTQYF.

V and J are TRBV29-1 and TRBJ2-7, with D unclear. The germline gives CDR1 SQVTM, CDR2 ANQGSEA. V lost 3 bases to trimming and J lost 7 bases, with 16 bases between them. The CDR3 spans 13 residues. CDR3 region: CSVEGPNPTEQYF. As DNA, the CDR3 is TGCAGCGTTGAGGGCCCCAACCCGACAGAGCAGTACTTC.

The genes are TRBV7-8 and TRBJ1-1; D ambiguous. Germline loops: CDR1 SGHVS, CDR2 FQNEAQ. V lost 4 bases, J lost 3 bases, and 12 bases lay in between. This CDR3 comprises 14 residues. The CDR3 protein is CASSSAGWDTEAFF. CDR3 DNA: TGTGCCAGCAGCTCGGCGGGCTGGGACACTGAAGCTTTCTTT.

V and J are TRBV5-6 and TRBJ1-6, with D unclear. The CDR3 is 14 residues long. Trimming removed 5 bases at V and 7 bases at J, with 13 bases between. CDR1 and CDR2 (germline): SGHDT, YYEEEE. For the CDR3, the DNA is TGTGCCAGCAGACGGCAAGGAGGGAATTCACCCCTCCACTTT. Translated, it gives CASRRQGGNSPLHF.

The CDR3 loop is CASSLWTGEQYF. The CDR3 DNA reads TGTGCCAGCTCACTATGGACAGGGGAGCAGTACTTC. V usage is TRBV18 and J usage is TRBJ2-7, with 8 bases that match TRBD1. The CDR3 covers 12 residues. CDR1 and CDR2 (germline): KGHSH, LQKENI. The V segment lost 4 bases and the J segment 7 bases; nucleotides outside the gene matches: 3.

The chain uses TRBV7-9 and TRBJ2-7, with D possibly TRBD2 on 5 matching bases. Germline values: CDR1 SEHNR, CDR2 FQNEAQ (reference sequence). Trimming stripped 5 bases from V and 3 bases from J, with 8 bases between. The CDR3 spans 12 residues. The CDR3 DNA reads as TGTGCCAGCAGCACAACTAGCTACGAGCAGTACTTC. This sequence encodes CASSTTSYEQYF.

This clone is a singleton in its sample. The chain joins TRBV7-9 to TRBJ2-5; perhaps TRBD2 as D (5 bases). Trimming removed 2 bases from V and 2 bases from J, with 9 bases in between. The CDR3 length is 14 residues. Germline CDR1 and CDR2: SEHNR and FQNEAQ (reference sequence). The CDR3 loop is CASSLRRGQETQYF. The CDR3 DNA sequence: TGTGCCAGCAGCTTACGCCGGGGTCAAGAGACCCAGTACTTC.